Listed below are T cell receptor beta chains from one sample, sequenced in a study of PD-1 blockade in classical Hodgkin lymphoma. Method: immunoSEQ multiplex PCR; TCRdb's copy keeps in-frame clones and lacks some. The sample has 34,000 or so clones, approximately 90% seen once. The source was CD4+ T cells from blood, collected before the fourth cycle of nivolumab. The receptors shown here come from a human donor with classical Hodgkin lymphoma. Both conserved end residues are trimmed from each CDR3. The order of the fields is J gene, V gene, D gene, CDR3 protein. The D gene is left open where the match is weak.

j_call: TRBJ2-7; v_call: TRBV6-1; d_call: TRBD1; cdr3_aa: ASLTGAYSYEQY
j_call: TRBJ1-2; v_call: TRBV5-1; d_call: TRBD1; cdr3_aa: ASSRTGGNYGYT
j_call: TRBJ1-1; v_call: TRBV30; d_call: .; cdr3_aa: AWSQGGRMNTEAF
j_call: TRBJ1-6; v_call: TRBV30; d_call: TRBD1; cdr3_aa: AWSGFDRGDSPLH
j_call: TRBJ2-5; v_call: TRBV19; d_call: TRBD1; cdr3_aa: ASSIPGQDRRY
j_call: TRBJ2-1; v_call: TRBV5-4; d_call: .; cdr3_aa: ASSLGQRTYNEQF
j_call: TRBJ2-7; v_call: TRBV18; d_call: TRBD2; cdr3_aa: ASSRRGGSSSYEQY
j_call: TRBJ2-7; v_call: TRBV7-7; d_call: TRBD2; cdr3_aa: ASSLDHYRTETSGSEQY
j_call: TRBJ2-7; v_call: TRBV6-6; d_call: TRBD1; cdr3_aa: ASSYSAGGDEQY
j_call: TRBJ1-3; v_call: TRBV5-4; d_call: .; cdr3_aa: ASSSLGRDGNTIY
j_call: TRBJ2-7; v_call: TRBV10-3; d_call: TRBD2; cdr3_aa: ASRRLAGPYEQY
j_call: TRBJ1-1; v_call: TRBV7-9; d_call: .; cdr3_aa: ASSAPFGAF
j_call: TRBJ2-2; v_call: TRBV30; d_call: .; cdr3_aa: AWSVGIGELF
j_call: TRBJ2-1; v_call: TRBV5-1; d_call: TRBD2; cdr3_aa: ASSTGTSGRKYNEQF
j_call: TRBJ1-5; v_call: TRBV19; d_call: TRBD1; cdr3_aa: ASSRTGDLDPQH
j_call: TRBJ2-5; v_call: TRBV2; d_call: TRBD1; cdr3_aa: ASSKGTVQETQY
j_call: TRBJ1-1; v_call: TRBV5-1; d_call: .; cdr3_aa: ASTPSPGWLTEAF
j_call: TRBJ2-3; v_call: TRBV30; d_call: TRBD2; cdr3_aa: AWSVGGLAVSTDTQY
j_call: TRBJ2-1; v_call: TRBV7-8; d_call: .; cdr3_aa: ASERGLNEQF
j_call: TRBJ2-1; v_call: TRBV19; d_call: TRBD2; cdr3_aa: ASSSTGTSGEQF
j_call: TRBJ1-5; v_call: TRBV19; d_call: TRBD1; cdr3_aa: ASLRIGTGGVQPQH
j_call: TRBJ2-1; v_call: TRBV5-1; d_call: TRBD2; cdr3_aa: ASRDGLAGNNEQF